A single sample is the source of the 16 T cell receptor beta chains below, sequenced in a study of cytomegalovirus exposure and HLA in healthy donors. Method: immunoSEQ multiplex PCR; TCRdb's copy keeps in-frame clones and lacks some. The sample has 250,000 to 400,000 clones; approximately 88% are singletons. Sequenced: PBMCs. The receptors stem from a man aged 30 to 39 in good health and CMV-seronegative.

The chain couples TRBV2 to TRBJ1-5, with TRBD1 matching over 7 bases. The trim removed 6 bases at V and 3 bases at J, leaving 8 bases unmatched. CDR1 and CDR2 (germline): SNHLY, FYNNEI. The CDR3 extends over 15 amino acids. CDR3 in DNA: TGTGCCAGCAGGGCCGACAGGGTACCCAATCAGCCCCAGCATTTT. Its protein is CASRADRVPNQPQHF.

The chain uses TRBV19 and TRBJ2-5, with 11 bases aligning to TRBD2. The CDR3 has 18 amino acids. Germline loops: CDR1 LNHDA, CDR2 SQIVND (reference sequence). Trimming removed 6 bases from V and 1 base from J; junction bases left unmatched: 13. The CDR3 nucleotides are TGTGCCAGTAGCATCCCCCCCCCTAGCGGGGGGTTCCAAGAGACCCAGTACTTC. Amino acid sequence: CASSIPPPSGGFQETQYF.

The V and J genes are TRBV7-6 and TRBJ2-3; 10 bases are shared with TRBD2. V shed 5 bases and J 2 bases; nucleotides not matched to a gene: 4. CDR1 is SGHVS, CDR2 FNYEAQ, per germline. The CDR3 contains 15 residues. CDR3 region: CASSEGLANTDTQYF. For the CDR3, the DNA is TGTGCCAGCAGCGAGGGACTAGCGAACACAGATACGCAGTATTTT.

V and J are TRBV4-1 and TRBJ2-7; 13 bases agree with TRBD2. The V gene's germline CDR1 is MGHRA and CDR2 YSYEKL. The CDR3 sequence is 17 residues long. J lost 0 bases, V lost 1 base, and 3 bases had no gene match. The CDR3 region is CASSQGTSGGISYEQYF. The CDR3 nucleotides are TGCGCCAGCAGCCAAGGGACTAGCGGGGGAATCTCCTACGAGCAGTACTTC.

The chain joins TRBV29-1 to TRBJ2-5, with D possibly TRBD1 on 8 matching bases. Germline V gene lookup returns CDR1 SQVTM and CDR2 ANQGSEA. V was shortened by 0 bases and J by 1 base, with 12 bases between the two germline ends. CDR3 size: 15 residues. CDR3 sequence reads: CSVEEQGGFQETQYF. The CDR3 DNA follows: TGCAGCGTTGAAGAACAGGGGGGGTTCCAAGAGACCCAGTACTTC.

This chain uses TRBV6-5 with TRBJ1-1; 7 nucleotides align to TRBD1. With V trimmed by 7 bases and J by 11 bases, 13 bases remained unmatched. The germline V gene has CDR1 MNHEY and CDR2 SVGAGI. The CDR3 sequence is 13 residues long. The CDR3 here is CASIAQGPQVAFF. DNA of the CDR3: TGTGCCAGCATCGCACAGGGGCCGCAGGTGGCTTTCTTT.

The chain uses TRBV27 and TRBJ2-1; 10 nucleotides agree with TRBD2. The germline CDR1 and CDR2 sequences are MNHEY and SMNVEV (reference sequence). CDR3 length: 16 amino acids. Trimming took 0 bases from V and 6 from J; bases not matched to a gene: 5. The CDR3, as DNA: TGTGCCAGCAGTTTATCGAGGAGCGGGGGGGCCAATGAGCAGTTCTTC. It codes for CASSLSRSGGANEQFF.

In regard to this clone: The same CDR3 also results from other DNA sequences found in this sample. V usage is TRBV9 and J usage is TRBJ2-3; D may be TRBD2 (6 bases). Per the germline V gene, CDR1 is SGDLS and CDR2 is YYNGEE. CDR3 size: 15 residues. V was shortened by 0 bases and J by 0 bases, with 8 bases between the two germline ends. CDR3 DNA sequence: TGTGCCAGCAGCGTAGTGGGGGGTAGCACAGATACGCAGTATTTT. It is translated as CASSVVGGSTDTQYF.

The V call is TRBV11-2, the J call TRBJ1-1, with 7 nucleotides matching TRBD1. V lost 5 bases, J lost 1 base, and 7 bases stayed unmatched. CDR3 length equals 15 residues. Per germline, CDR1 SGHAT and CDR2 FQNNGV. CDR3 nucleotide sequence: TGTGCCAGCAGCACGGGGACAGAACGGAACACTGAAGCTTTCTTT. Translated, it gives CASSTGTERNTEAFF.

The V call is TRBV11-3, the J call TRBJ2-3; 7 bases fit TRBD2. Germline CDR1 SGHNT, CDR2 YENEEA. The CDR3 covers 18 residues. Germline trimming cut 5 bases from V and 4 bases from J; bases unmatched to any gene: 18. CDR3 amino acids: CASSPVRLAVLFADTQYF. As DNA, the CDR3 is TGTGCCAGCAGCCCAGTTCGGCTAGCGGTATTGTTTGCAGATACGCAGTATTTT.

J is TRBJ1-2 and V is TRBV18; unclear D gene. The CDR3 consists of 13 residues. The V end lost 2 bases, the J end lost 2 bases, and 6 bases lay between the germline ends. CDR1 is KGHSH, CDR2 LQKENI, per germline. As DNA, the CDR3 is TGTGCCAGCTCACCAGAACGGAACTATGGCTACACCTTC. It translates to CASSPERNYGYTF. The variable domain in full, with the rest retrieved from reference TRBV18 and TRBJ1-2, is NAGVMQNPRHLVRRRGQEARLRCSPMKGHSHVYWYRQLPEEGLKFMVYLQKENIIDESGMPKERFSAEFPKEGPSILRIQQVVRGDSAAYFCASSPERNYGYTFGSGTRLTVV.

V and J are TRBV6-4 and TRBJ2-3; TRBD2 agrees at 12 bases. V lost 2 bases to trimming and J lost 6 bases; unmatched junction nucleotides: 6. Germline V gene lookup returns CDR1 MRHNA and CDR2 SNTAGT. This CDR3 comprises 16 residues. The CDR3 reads CASSDGLAGSLDTQYF. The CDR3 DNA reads TGTGCCAGCAGTGACGGACTAGCGGGGAGCTTGGATACGCAGTATTTT.

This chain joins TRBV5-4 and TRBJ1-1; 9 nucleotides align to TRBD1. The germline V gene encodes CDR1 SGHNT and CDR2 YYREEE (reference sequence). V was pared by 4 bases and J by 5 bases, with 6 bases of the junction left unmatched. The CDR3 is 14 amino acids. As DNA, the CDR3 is TGTGCCAGCAGCAAGGGACAGGGTGAGACTGAAGCTTTCTTT. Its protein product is CASSKGQGETEAFF.

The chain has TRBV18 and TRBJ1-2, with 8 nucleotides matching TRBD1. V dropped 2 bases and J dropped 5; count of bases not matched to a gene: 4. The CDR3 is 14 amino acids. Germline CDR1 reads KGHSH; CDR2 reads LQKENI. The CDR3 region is CASSPDRGPYGYTF. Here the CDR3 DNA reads TGTGCCAGCTCACCAGACAGGGGCCCTTATGGCTACACCTTC.

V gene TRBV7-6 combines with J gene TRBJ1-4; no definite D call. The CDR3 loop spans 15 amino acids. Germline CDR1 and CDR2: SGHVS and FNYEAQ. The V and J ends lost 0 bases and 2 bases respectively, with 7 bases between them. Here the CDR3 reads CASSLAGSTNEKLFF. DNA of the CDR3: TGTGCCAGCAGCTTAGCAGGGAGCACTAATGAAAAACTGTTTTTT.

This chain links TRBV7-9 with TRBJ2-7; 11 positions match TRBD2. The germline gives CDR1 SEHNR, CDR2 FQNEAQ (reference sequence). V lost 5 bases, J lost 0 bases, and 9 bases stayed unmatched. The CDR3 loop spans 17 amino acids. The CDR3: CASSLGLAGTSSYEQYF. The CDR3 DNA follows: TGTGCCAGCAGCCTCGGACTAGCGGGTACGAGCTCCTACGAGCAGTACTTC.